The T cell receptor (beta chain) described here comes from a study of CD8+ T cells in alopecia areata. Treatment indicated: oral pan-JAK inhibitor, 5-10 mg twice daily. RNA extraction was followed by reverse transcription into cDNA, which acted as the sequencing template. Using immunoSEQ multiplex PCR, the repertoire was profiled, and TCRdb retains in-frame clones only, with some absent. This sample has around 100,000 clones; 80% to 90% occur once, and the top ten carry around 10%. This CDR3 is 15 amino acids long. Germline V CDR1 and CDR2: SQVTM, ANQGSEA. Losses at the gene ends were 3 bases for V and 4 bases for J; bases not matched to a gene: 10.

This sequence joins TRBV29-1 and TRBJ2-7; 9 positions match TRBD1. The source material was CD8+ T cells sorted from blood, sampled between weeks 30 and 35, from a patient treated with tofacitinib. This clonotype was obtained from a human donor with alopecia areata. The CDR3 nucleotides read TGCAGCGTTGAGTCCCCGGGACAGGGCGCGTACGAGCAGTACTTC. It codes for CSVESPGQGAYEQYF.